The 22 T cell receptor beta chains listed next were all sequenced from one sample in a study of T-cell reconstitution after alpha-beta-depleted transplantation in children. Unique molecular identifiers were incorporated during preparation of the TCRbeta library. TCRdb passed the PCR reads through MiXCR, listing each CDR3 protein once. This sample has 490,000 or so distinct CDR3 sequences, with around an eighth found just once. The specimen was PBMCs from the stem cell graft donor, collected from the stem cell graft. The receptors shown here come from a human donor who donated a stem cell graft to a child with combined immunodeficiency.

The chain combines TRBV20-1 with TRBJ1-4; D possibly corresponds to TRBD1 (6 bases). Trimming took 7 bases from V and 3 from J, leaving 18 bases between them. The CDR3 is made up of 15 amino acids. Germline V gene data show CDR1 as DFQATT and CDR2 as SNEGSKA (reference sequence). CDR3 amino acids: CSVRGAGAPNEKLFF. CDR3 DNA sequence: TGCAGTGTCCGAGGGGCAGGGGCACCTAATGAAAAACTGTTTTTT.

The CDR3 loop is CASSQGLADSYEQYF. The CDR3 bases are TGCGCCAGCAGCCAAGGCCTAGCGGACTCCTACGAGCAGTACTTC. V usage is TRBV4-3 and J usage is TRBJ2-7, with TRBD2 matching 7 bases. Germline V CDR1 and CDR2: LGHNA, YSLEER. CDR3 length: 15 residues. V lost 1 base to trimming and J lost 0 bases; unmatched junction nucleotides: 3.

This clonotype was counted at least ten times. The J gene is TRBJ2-3, the V gene TRBV6-1; TRBD1 aligns across 8 bases. J gave up 1 base and V 7 bases, and 7 bases lay outside the gene matches. Germline V CDR1 and CDR2: MNHNS, SASEGT. This CDR3 region has 15 residues. CDR3 residues: CASTSDRGGTDTQYF. CDR3 nucleotide sequence: TGTGCCAGCACCAGCGACAGGGGCGGCACAGATACGCAGTATTTT.

This clonotype was seen a handful of times. The rearrangement links TRBV3-1 to TRBJ1-3, with D maybe TRBD1 (5 bases). The CDR3 sequence is 16 residues long. V was clipped by 6 bases and J by 4 bases, with 19 bases between them. CDR1 and CDR2 (germline): LGHDT, YNNKEL (reference sequence). The DNA of the CDR3 is TGTGCCAGCAGTCTATCATGGGGGGTTCCCGGAAACACCATATATTTT. It encodes CASSLSWGVPGNTIYF. Full variable domain (missing parts from reference TRBV3-1 and TRBJ1-3): DTAVSQTPKYLVTQMGNDKSIKCEQNLGHDTMYWYKQDSKKFLKIMFSYNNKELIINETVPNRFSPKSPDKAHLNLHINSLELGDSAVYFCASSLSWGVPGNTIYFGEGSWLTVV.

This clonotype was recorded a few times. The chain employs TRBV20-1 and TRBJ2-7; D possibly corresponds to TRBD1 (6 bases). The CDR3 runs to 16 residues. Trimming removed 1 base from V and 0 bases from J, with 16 bases in between. Germline V gives CDR1 DFQATT, CDR2 SNEGSKA (reference sequence). CDR3 protein: CSARVPPGDGSYEQYF. CDR3 bases: TGCAGTGCTAGAGTCCCCCCAGGGGATGGCTCCTACGAGCAGTACTTC.

This chain links TRBV7-2 with TRBJ1-1, with D maybe TRBD1 (5 bases). Trimming removed 5 bases at V and 6 bases at J, with 13 bases between. This CDR3 is 13 amino acids long. Germline V gene data show CDR1 as SGHTA and CDR2 as FQGNSA. CDR3 DNA: TGTGCCAGCAGCCCGGCGGGCAGGGCTGAAGCTTTCTTT. The encoded protein is CASSPAGRAEAFF.

In this sample, this clonotype turned up a few times. The V call is TRBV5-1, the J call TRBJ1-4; 8 bases map to TRBD1. Per germline, CDR1 SGHRS and CDR2 YFSETQ. The trim removed 4 bases at V and 8 bases at J, leaving 7 bases unmatched. This CDR3 has 14 residues. For the CDR3, the DNA is TGCGCCAGCAGCACTGGACAGGGTAAAGAAAAACTGTTTTTT. It encodes CASSTGQGKEKLFF.

This clonotype was seen only a few times. The chain has TRBV7-2 and TRBJ2-7, with D possibly matching TRBD2 (5 bases). The CDR3 is 14 amino acids. V was shortened by 4 bases and J by 2 bases, with 12 bases between the two germline ends. CDR1 is SGHTA and CDR2 is FQGNSA in the germline V gene. The DNA of the CDR3 is TGTGCCAGCAGCTGGACTCCAGACACCTACGAGCAGTACTTC. Translation: CASSWTPDTYEQYF.

The V gene is TRBV19, the J gene TRBJ2-1; no clear D. The CDR3 contains 14 residues. The germline V and J ends were trimmed by 7 bases and 2 bases, with 12 bases remaining between them. The germline gives CDR1 LNHDA, CDR2 SQIVND (reference sequence). The CDR3 sequence is CASNRGYTYNEQFF. CDR3 coding DNA: TGTGCCAGTAATAGAGGCTATACCTACAATGAGCAGTTCTTC.

The chain joins TRBV27 to TRBJ2-7; 16 positions match TRBD2. Germline CDR1 reads MNHEY; CDR2 reads SMNVEV (reference sequence). The CDR3 covers 17 residues. V was pared by 4 bases and J by 5 bases, with 8 bases of the junction left unmatched. The CDR3 loop reads CASSSGQGTSGRDEQYF. The CDR3 region has the DNA TGTGCCAGCAGTTCGGGACAGGGGACTAGCGGGAGGGACGAGCAGTACTTC.

The V and J genes are TRBV6-5 and TRBJ2-1; tentative D call: TRBD2 (5 bases). The V gene lost 0 bases and the J gene lost 8 bases, with 8 bases spanning the gap. Germline loops: CDR1 MNHEY, CDR2 SVGAGI. The length of the CDR3 is 13 residues. CDR3 coding DNA: TGTGCCAGCAGTTACTCGAGGGAACATGAGCAGTTCTTC. It specifies CASSYSREHEQFF.

At least ten counts were recorded for this clonotype. This chain uses TRBV10-3 with TRBJ2-5; D is perhaps TRBD1 (6 bases). Per germline, CDR1 ENHRY and CDR2 SYGVKD. V gave up 4 bases and J gave up 5 bases, with 11 bases separating them. CDR3 length equals 13 residues. This chain's CDR3 is CAISVGGRETQYF. In DNA form, the CDR3 reads TGTGCCATCAGTGTAGGGGGACGGGAGACCCAGTACTTC.

This clonotype came up a few times. V and J are TRBV6-2 or TRBV6-3 and TRBJ2-1; 7 bases are a match to TRBD2. Trimming removed 2 bases from V and 6 bases from J; junction bases left unmatched: 7. The CDR3 covers 15 residues. The germline gives CDR1 MNHEY, CDR2 SVGEGT. CDR3 in amino acids: CASSYMGGDLNEQFF. CDR3 nucleotides: TGTGCCAGCAGTTACATGGGGGGGGACCTCAATGAGCAGTTCTTC.

This clonotype occurred many times. Relative to the germline gene, one junction end is altered; a read error may explain this. The chain is built from TRBV4-3 and TRBJ2-1, with D perhaps TRBD2 (6 bases). The CDR3 is 13 residues long. Germline-derived CDR1 and CDR2 are LGHNA and YSLEER. This CDR3 reads CASSQGGGDEQFF. CDR3 sequence (DNA): TGTGCCAGCAGCCAAGGCGGAGGGGATGAGCAGTTCTTC.

V and J are TRBV20-1 and TRBJ2-7; weak D call: TRBD2 (5 bases). The CDR3 runs 12 residues. V was cut by 5 bases and J by 9 bases, with 17 bases left in between. Germline V gene data show CDR1 as DFQATT and CDR2 as SNEGSKA (reference sequence). CDR3 coding DNA: TGCAGTGCTCTAGCAGGATCCGGACGGCAGTACTTC. Translating it yields CSALAGSGRQYF.

This clonotype occurred many times. This rearrangement joins TRBV5-1 to TRBJ1-1; D may be TRBD1 (5 bases). This CDR3 contains 13 residues. Trimming left V 9 bases short and J 1 base short, with 13 bases between. CDR1 is SGHRS and CDR2 is YFSETQ in the germline V gene. The CDR3 DNA is TGCGCCACTAAGACAGAACGGAACACTGAAGCTTTCTTT. Translated: CATKTERNTEAFF.

In regard to this clonotype: A much more abundant neighbour one base away suggests this may be a read error. The conserved final phenylalanine or tryptophan is absent from the CDR3, which likely points to a read error. This rearrangement joins TRBV20-1 to TRBJ2-5; 11 nucleotides line up with TRBD2. CDR1 is DFQATT, CDR2 SNEGSKA, per germline (reference sequence). The ends lost 0 bases at V and 1 base at J; junction bases unmatched: 4. CDR3 length: 16 residues. In nucleotides, the CDR3 is TGCAGTGCTAGAGATGTACTAGCGGGGGCCCAAGAGACCCAGTACTAC. Encoded protein: CSARDVLAGAQETQYY.

This clonotype was picked up a small number of times. This chain's CDR3 is CATSRVRGQETQYF. For the CDR3, the DNA is TGTGCCACCAGCAGAGTGCGGGGGCAAGAGACCCAGTACTTC. The chain has TRBV15 and TRBJ2-5; 7 positions agree with TRBD2. Germline CDR1 LNHNV, CDR2 YYDKDF (reference sequence). This CDR3 is 14 amino acids long. V lost 1 base to trimming and J lost 2 bases; unmatched junction nucleotides: 1.

Many counts were recorded for this clonotype. The chain has TRBV15 and TRBJ2-2, with D maybe TRBD2 (5 bases). Trimming left V 0 bases short and J 3 bases short, with 11 bases between. The CDR3 has 16 residues. Germline values: CDR1 LNHNV, CDR2 YYDKDF (reference sequence). This CDR3 is CATSREVGMDTGELFF. For the CDR3, the DNA is TGTGCCACCAGCAGAGAAGTCGGGATGGACACCGGGGAGCTGTTTTTT. Full variable domain (missing parts from reference TRBV15 and TRBJ2-2): DAMVIQNPRYQVTQFGKPVTLSCSQTLNHNVMYWYQQKSSQAPKLLFHYYDKDFNNEADTPDNFQSRRPNTSFCFLDIRSPGLGDTAMYLCATSREVGMDTGELFFGEGSRLTVL.

J is TRBJ2-3 and V is TRBV5-1; TRBD1 matches at 8 bases. Germline V gene lookup returns CDR1 SGHRS and CDR2 YFSETQ. Trimming at V came to 3 bases and at J to 6 bases, leaving 9 bases not matched to a gene. This CDR3 has 15 residues. CDR3 residues: CASSWLTGQGDTQYF. As DNA, the CDR3 is TGCGCCAGCAGCTGGCTGACAGGACAGGGTGATACGCAGTATTTT. Supplemented by reference TRBV5-1 and TRBJ2-3, the full variable domain reads KAGVTQTPRYLIKTRGQQVTLSCSPISGHRSVSWYQQTPGQGLQFLFEYFSETQRNKGNFPGRFSGRQFSNSRSEMNVSTLELGDSALYLCASSWLTGQGDTQYFGPGTRLTVL.

This clonotype was observed a handful of times. V gene TRBV14 combines with J gene TRBJ2-1; D is undetermined. Germline CDR1 is SGHDN and CDR2 is FVKESK. The V end was cut by 1 base, the J end by 8 bases, with 12 bases between. CDR3 size: 14 residues. CDR3 in DNA: TGTGCCAGCAGCCAAGTAACCGGAATCGATGAGCAGTTCTTC. It translates to CASSQVTGIDEQFF.

A few counts support this clonotype. The gene calls are TRBV6-2 or TRBV6-3 and TRBJ2-3; TRBD2 aligns across 7 bases. There are 16 residues in the CDR3. In germline, CDR1 is MNHEY, CDR2 SVGEGT. J lost 11 bases, V lost 0 bases, and 14 bases had no gene match. The CDR3 DNA sequence: TGTGCCAGCAGTTACTCGGAAGCGCGGGGGACTCGGCGGCAGTATTTT. It yields the protein CASSYSEARGTRRQYF.